Below, 20 T cell receptor beta chains from the same sample are listed, as sequenced in a study of neoadjuvant nivolumab and ipilimumab in lung cancer (dated by TCRdb to about 2020). This specimen's time point label, per the study, means: pretherapy, before neoadjuvant immune checkpoint inhibitors. Preparation of the library involved the immunoSEQ multiplex PCR assay. This is the immuneACCESS table as TCRdb keeps it, with only in-frame sequences that have V and J called. A part of the clones is gone; compared with another copy, unresolved V genes explain less than half, and the rest is unexplained. The sample includes 40,000 to 60,000 clones, with 80% to 90% observed a single time. The ten biggest clones cover approximately 3.7% of the sample. The sequences come from blood, collected before neoadjuvant nivolumab, alone or with ipilimumab. The receptor source for this set is an adult with non-small cell lung cancer. Some clones in this sample may be carry-over from other donors' samples.

About this clone: A read error may produce the germline difference seen at one junction end. The chain is built from TRBV7-7 and TRBJ2-5, with D perhaps TRBD1 (5 bases). Germline loops: CDR1 SSHAT, CDR2 FNYEAQ (reference sequence). The CDR3 is made up of 16 amino acids. DNA for the CDR3: TGTGCTAGCAGCTTGGGGCAGGGCCAGTACCAAGAGACCCAGTACTTC. This translates into CASSLGQGQYQETQYF.

The rearrangement links TRBV9 to TRBJ1-1, with D possibly matching TRBD1 (5 bases). The CDR3 runs to 15 residues. Trimming shortened V by 2 bases and J by 3 bases, and 14 bases separated the two germline ends. Germline V gives CDR1 SGDLS, CDR2 YYNGEE. DNA of the CDR3: TGTGCCAGCAGCGTTAGCGGGGACGGATACACTGAAGCTTTCTTT. Encoded protein: CASSVSGDGYTEAFF.

The rearrangement uses TRBV30 and TRBJ1-4, with 7 bases identical to TRBD1. The trim removed 4 bases at V and 15 bases at J, leaving 11 bases unmatched. The CDR3 is 12 residues long. CDR1 and CDR2 from the germline V gene are GTSNPN and SVGIG (reference sequence). DNA of the CDR3: TGTGCCTGGAACGTAAAGGAGGGGGCGGTGTTTTTT. Translated, it gives CAWNVKEGAVFF.

The chain links TRBV11-2 to TRBJ1-1; possibly TRBD1 for D (6 bases). The CDR3 is made up of 17 amino acids. The ends were cut back, 6 bases at V and 0 bases at J, with 20 bases in the middle. The germline CDR1 and CDR2 sequences are SGHAT and FQNNGV. CDR3 sequence: CASRKPGGRMMNTEAFF. The CDR3, as DNA: TGTGCCAGCAGGAAGCCGGGGGGCCGAATGATGAACACTGAAGCTTTCTTT.

The chain carries TRBV30 and TRBJ1-4; D is possibly TRBD1 (5 bases). Trimming shortened V by 8 bases and J by 3 bases, and 19 bases separated the two germline ends. Germline CDR1 reads GTSNPN; CDR2 reads SVGIG (reference sequence). The CDR3 is 15 amino acids. The CDR3 sequence: CARSEGLGSNEKLFF. CDR3 in DNA: TGTGCCCGCAGTGAGGGGCTGGGATCTAATGAAAAACTGTTTTTT.

This clone was observed a few times. The chain joins TRBV5-4 to TRBJ2-7; 10 nucleotides match TRBD1. The CDR3 contains 14 residues. Per germline, CDR1 SGHNT and CDR2 YYREEE (reference sequence). After removal of 3 bases from V and 4 bases from J, the junction contained 4 bases not matched to a gene. CDR3 bases: TGTGCCAGCAGCTCTGGACAGGGGGGATACGAGCAGTACTTC. Its protein is CASSSGQGGYEQYF. The whole variable domain, remainder taken from reference TRBV5-4 and TRBJ2-7, is ETGVTQSPTHLIKTRGQQVTLRCSSQSGHNTVSWYQQALGQGPQFIFQYYREEENGRGNFPPRFSGLQFPNYSSELNVNALELDDSALYLCASSSGQGGYEQYFGPGTRLTVT.

This chain connects TRBV7-3 to TRBJ2-3; D perhaps matches TRBD1 (5 bases). The CDR3 has 16 residues. Germline V gene data show CDR1 as SGHTA and CDR2 as FQGTGA. Trimming pared 2 bases from V and 6 bases from J, leaving 18 bases between. The DNA of the CDR3 is TGTGCCAGCAGCTTAGGTCGAGACACAGGTGCTGATACGCAGTATTTT. It translates to CASSLGRDTGADTQYF.

This chain links TRBV5-4 with TRBJ2-2; possible D gene TRBD2, 6 bases. V lost 7 bases and J 0 bases, leaving 16 bases between the germline ends. Per the germline V gene, CDR1 is SGHNT and CDR2 is YYREEE (reference sequence). The CDR3 is 16 amino acids. CDR3 in amino acids: CASPPGRDPNTGELFF. CDR3 bases: TGTGCCAGCCCCCCTGGGCGGGACCCGAACACCGGGGAGCTGTTTTTT.

CDR3 residues: CASSLVRGSTDTQYF. For the CDR3, the DNA is TGTGCCAGCAGCTTAGTGAGGGGGAGCACAGATACGCAGTATTTT. This chain connects TRBV11-2 to TRBJ2-3; the D gene is possibly TRBD1 (6 bases). Per germline, CDR1 SGHAT and CDR2 FQNNGV. This CDR3 comprises 15 residues. Trimming removed 1 base from V and 0 bases from J, with 8 bases in between.

This chain uses TRBV6-6 with TRBJ1-5; weak D call: TRBD1 (6 bases). V dropped 5 bases and J dropped 3 bases, with 8 bases sitting between them. Germline V gene sequence: CDR1 MNHNY, CDR2 SVGAGI (reference sequence). CDR3 length equals 13 residues. As DNA, the CDR3 is TGTGCCAGCAGTCGGACAGACAATCAGCCCCAGCATTTT. Amino acid sequence: CASSRTDNQPQHF.

This chain links TRBV7-2 with TRBJ2-5; possibly TRBD1 or TRBD2 for D (5 bases each). Germline lookup yields CDR1 SGHTA and CDR2 FQGNSA. There are 16 residues in the CDR3. Deletions cut 5 bases from V and 5 bases from J, with 21 bases between. The CDR3 sequence is CASSPRGPSDMETQYF. CDR3 nucleotides: TGTGCCAGCAGCCCCCGGGGACCAAGCGACATGGAGACCCAGTACTTC.

The chain employs TRBV9 and TRBJ2-5, with D unclear. Germline V gene lookup returns CDR1 SGDLS and CDR2 YYNGEE. V shed 0 bases and J shed 5 bases, with 11 bases lying between them. CDR3 length equals 14 residues. CDR3 bases: TGTGCCAGCAGCGTAGCTCCCCTGGGCGAGACCCAGTACTTC. It codes for CASSVAPLGETQYF.

The chain joins TRBV30 to TRBJ1-5; the D gene is possibly TRBD1 (6 bases). This CDR3 region has 13 residues. CDR1 is GTSNPN and CDR2 is SVGIG in the germline V gene (reference sequence). The V and J ends lost 2 bases and 5 bases respectively, with 10 bases between them. Written as DNA, the CDR3 is TGTGCCTGGAGTAAGGGGGATCATCAGCCCCAGCATTTT. Its translation is CAWSKGDHQPQHF.

This clone was counted only a few times. The chain employs TRBV5-1 and TRBJ1-2, with TRBD1 matching over 8 bases. The CDR3 sequence is 13 residues long. Germline CDR1 SGHRS, CDR2 YFSETQ. J was trimmed by 5 bases and V by 4 bases; bases with no gene match: 4. The CDR3 DNA is TGCGCCAGCAGCGAGGACAGGGCGTATGGCTACACCTTC. Its protein is CASSEDRAYGYTF.

The chain combines TRBV5-4 with TRBJ2-1; the match to TRBD2 covers 11 bases. This CDR3 has 15 amino acids. CDR1 SGHNT and CDR2 YYREEE come from the germline V gene (reference sequence). V gave up 5 bases and J gave up 6 bases; unmatched junction bases: 7. CDR3 loop: CASRVGTSGPNEQFF. The CDR3 region has the DNA TGTGCCAGCAGGGTCGGGACTAGCGGCCCCAATGAGCAGTTCTTC.

J is TRBJ2-7 and V is TRBV5-4, with TRBD2 identical over 11 bases. This CDR3 contains 15 residues. Germline trimming cut 4 bases from V and 5 bases from J; bases unmatched to any gene: 8. Per germline, CDR1 SGHNT and CDR2 YYREEE (reference sequence). This CDR3 is CASSNRTSGFNEQYF. CDR3 nucleotides: TGTGCCAGCAGCAACCGGACTAGCGGGTTCAACGAGCAGTACTTC.

This clone was counted only a few times. The gene calls are TRBV7-3 and TRBJ2-3; 8 bases match TRBD1. Trimming took 8 bases from V and 2 from J; bases not matched to a gene: 3. The CDR3 sequence is 13 residues long. CDR1 and CDR2 from the germline V gene are SGHTA and FQGTGA. CDR3 bases: TGTGCCAGCGGACAGGGAATCACAGATACGCAGTATTTT. Amino acid sequence: CASGQGITDTQYF.

This chain joins TRBV7-9 and TRBJ1-4; D perhaps matches TRBD1 (5 bases). Between the trimmed V and J ends, which lost 7 bases and 8 bases, there was a span of 14 bases. The CDR3 contains 13 residues. Germline loops: CDR1 SEHNR, CDR2 FQNEAQ (reference sequence). The CDR3 DNA sequence: TGTGCCAGCACATTTTCGGGGGTAGAAAAACTGTTTTTT. Its translation is CASTFSGVEKLFF.

The chain uses TRBV2 and TRBJ2-3, with 7 bases lining up with TRBD1. The CDR3 loop spans 15 amino acids. Germline values: CDR1 SNHLY, CDR2 FYNNEI. J gave up 6 bases and V 7 bases, and 13 bases lay outside the gene matches. The CDR3 DNA sequence: TGTGCCAGCACCGGGACAGTCGTAGCTGCCGATACGCAGTATTTT. Its protein is CASTGTVVAADTQYF.

Only one count was recorded for this clone. This rearrangement joins TRBV18 to TRBJ2-7; 8 bases agree with TRBD1. V shed 6 bases, J shed 4 bases, and the junction held 8 bases outside the gene matches. The CDR3 runs to 14 residues. CDR1 is KGHSH and CDR2 is LQKENI in the germline V gene. The DNA of the CDR3 is TGTGCCAGCTCCCCCCAGGGGGCCGGGTACGAGCAGTACTTC. This translates into CASSPQGAGYEQYF.